The 3 T cell receptor beta chains below were found in one sample sequenced in a study of blood T cells in healthy people across ages (dated by TCRdb to between 2014 and 2016). The method was 5' RACE. Sequenced on an Illumina HiSeq 2500. The second PCR ran for roughly 6 to 11 cycles and used a J-beta primer mix along with a sample-barcoded 5' primer. TCRdb applied fastp at Q25 and MiXCR to the public reads, then kept only in-frame beta chains. Identical CDR3 protein sequences are pooled into one entry, listed with their most common genes and DNA. Recorded for this sample are about 770,000 distinct CDR3 sequences; approximately 44% of them occurred a single time. The top ten clonotypes cover about a fifth of the sample. What was sequenced was blood. The receptors were sampled from a man in his fifties or sixties in good health.

The J gene is TRBJ2-6, the V gene TRBV6-5; the D gene is possibly TRBD1 (6 bases). Germline-derived CDR1 and CDR2 are MNHEY and SVGAGI. Trimming pared 7 bases from V and 2 bases from J, leaving 15 bases between. This CDR3 contains 16 residues. CDR3 region: CASNKQGAAGANVLTF. The CDR3, as DNA: TGTGCCAGCAACAAACAGGGAGCGGCTGGGGCCAACGTCCTGACTTTC.

This clonotype has only a few counts. V is TRBV6-2 or TRBV6-3 and J is TRBJ1-1, with D perhaps matching TRBD1 (6 bases). The germline V gene has CDR1 MNHEY and CDR2 SVGEGT. The CDR3 loop spans 15 amino acids. V was trimmed by 2 bases and J by 7 bases, leaving 17 bases between them. The CDR3: CASSYPSDRTSEAFF. CDR3 bases: TGTGCCAGCAGTTACCCCTCCGACAGGACAAGTGAAGCTTTCTTT.

The chain has TRBV12-3 or TRBV12-4 and TRBJ2-3; either TRBD1 or TRBD2 may supply D (5 bases each). The CDR3 covers 15 residues. With 4 bases removed from V and 6 bases from J, the gap between germline ends came to 17 bases. The CDR3 nucleotides are TGTGCCAGCAGTTACGGGGCAGGCAGGGCGGATACGCAGTATTTT. Translation: CASSYGAGRADTQYF.